This T cell receptor (beta chain) was sequenced during a study of identifying expanded T cells in peripheral blood. Generated by immunoSEQ multiplex PCR, the TCRdb table keeps only in-frame clones and is missing some. The table lists under 120,000 clones, approximately 90% of them singletons. General study results and limits: Over two and four weeks, about 15 and 19 clones changed, versus 1.2 between replicates.

Germline assignment: CDR1 MNHEY and CDR2 SVGAGI. Losses at the gene ends were 8 bases for V and 7 bases for J; bases not matched to a gene: 4. This CDR3 contains 11 residues. A remark on this clone: Its target is unknown.

The chain joins TRBV6-5 to TRBJ2-7; 8 bases map to TRBD1. This sequence was found in a person aged 18 to 75 in good health. Sequencing was done on a sample of blood. CDR3 region: CASQGAGEQYF. In nucleotides, the CDR3 is TGTGCCAGCCAGGGGGCTGGAGAGCAGTACTTC.